Shown below are 15 T cell receptor beta chains from a single sample sequenced in a study of control samples from healthy donors and cancer patients. Sequencing used immunoSEQ multiplex PCR; TCRdb keeps in-frame clones, though not all of them. The data contain approximately 60,000 clones, about 82% of them seen just once; the ten biggest clones take up roughly 5.5%. The sample consisted of blood. All receptors derive from a man aged 40-49 years in good health.

V is TRBV19 and J is TRBJ2-2; either TRBD1 or TRBD2 may fit D (5 bases each). Deletions cut 5 bases from V and 4 bases from J, with 20 bases between. Germline lookup yields CDR1 LNHDA and CDR2 SQIVND (reference sequence). The CDR3 spans 17 residues. CDR3 loop: CASSSWDVGSGTGELFF. DNA of the CDR3: TGTGCCAGTAGTTCCTGGGACGTTGGATCGGGCACCGGGGAGCTGTTTTTT.

This clone was recorded a few times. The chain recombines TRBV27 with TRBJ1-1; TRBD1 is a possible D gene (5 bases). The CDR3 sequence is 13 residues long. V was cut by 2 bases and J by 1 base, with 5 bases left in between. Looked up from germline, CDR1 is MNHEY and CDR2 is SMNVEV (reference sequence). CDR3 DNA sequence: TGTGCCAGCAGTTTAGGGGCGAACACTGAAGCTTTCTTT. Translating gives CASSLGANTEAFF.

The V and J genes are TRBV6-6 and TRBJ2-2, with a possible D match to TRBD1 (6 bases). Looked up from germline, CDR1 is MNHNY and CDR2 is SVGAGI (reference sequence). CDR3 length: 15 amino acids. The V end was cut by 5 bases, the J end by 7 bases, with 17 bases between. Here the CDR3 reads CASSRAGTRNGELFF. DNA for the CDR3: TGTGCCAGCAGTCGAGCCGGGACAAGAAACGGGGAGCTGTTTTTT.

The chain carries TRBV21-1 and TRBJ2-6. TRBV21-1 is tagged as a pseudogene. This CDR3 spans 13 amino acids. CDR3 loop: CASGNSGANVLTF. CDR3 bases: TGTGCCAGCGGCAACTCTGGGGCCAACGTCCTGACTTTC.

The CDR3: CASSQRLAGGITDTQYF. The CDR3 nucleotides read TGCGCCAGCAGTCAACGACTAGCGGGAGGAATCACAGATACGCAGTATTTT. This chain links TRBV5-1 with TRBJ2-3; 13 positions match TRBD2. J was trimmed by 2 bases and V by 5 bases; bases with no gene match: 8. Germline CDR1 is SGHRS and CDR2 is YFSETQ. CDR3 length: 17 residues. The full variable domain, its missing parts supplied by reference TRBV5-1 and TRBJ2-3, is KAGVTQTPRYLIKTRGQQVTLSCSPISGHRSVSWYQQTPGQGLQFLFEYFSETQRNKGNFPGRFSGRQFSNSRSEMNVSTLELGDSALYLCASSQRLAGGITDTQYFGPGTRLTVL.

The V and J genes are TRBV19 and TRBJ1-2; D call uncertain. This CDR3 is built from 14 residues. Trimming removed 3 bases at V and 9 bases at J, with 17 bases between. The germline V gene has CDR1 LNHDA and CDR2 SQIVND (reference sequence). CDR3 coding DNA: TGTGCCAGTAGTATGCTAATGGCAGGAGTGAGCTACACCTTC. This codes for CASSMLMAGVSYTF.

Only a few counts were recorded for this clone. This chain uses TRBV5-4 with TRBJ1-4; TRBD1 might be the D (5 bases). Per the germline V gene, CDR1 is SGHNT and CDR2 is YYREEE (reference sequence). The CDR3 loop spans 15 amino acids. Trimming removed 6 bases from V and 5 bases from J, with 17 bases in between. In nucleotides, the CDR3 is TGTGCCAGCACCGATCCGAAAGGGGTAAATGAAAAACTGTTTTTT. The encoded protein is CASTDPKGVNEKLFF.

The chain carries TRBV28 and TRBJ1-4; D may be TRBD1 (6 bases). The CDR3 consists of 14 residues. The ends were cut back, 7 bases at V and 6 bases at J, with 15 bases in the middle. CDR1 and CDR2 (germline): MDHEN, SYDVKM. This chain's CDR3 is CASTVWGHYEKLFF. In nucleotides, the CDR3 is TGTGCCAGCACCGTATGGGGACACTATGAAAAACTGTTTTTT.

V is TRBV5-1 and J is TRBJ2-1, with TRBD2 matching 14 bases. Germline CDR1 and CDR2: SGHRS and YFSETQ. CDR3 length equals 14 residues. The V segment lost 4 bases and the J segment 8 bases; nucleotides outside the gene matches: 2. The CDR3 reads CASSPGLAGDEQFF. The CDR3 DNA is TGCGCCAGCAGCCCGGGACTAGCGGGGGATGAGCAGTTCTTC.

The rearrangement uses TRBV7-6 and TRBJ1-2; TRBD1 matches at 8 bases. Looked up from germline, CDR1 is SGHVS and CDR2 is FNYEAQ. This CDR3 spans 13 amino acids. Germline trimming cut 5 bases from V and 3 bases from J; bases unmatched to any gene: 2. The CDR3 DNA reads as TGTGCCAGCAGCCCGGGACAGGACTATGGCTACACCTTC. Translation: CASSPGQDYGYTF.

The count of this clone is one. The CDR3 is CASSRSTSGSTRLYNEQFF. As DNA, the CDR3 is TGTGCCAGCAGCCGGTCGACTAGCGGGTCGACCCGACTCTACAATGAGCAGTTCTTC. The chain recombines TRBV6-2 or TRBV6-3 with TRBJ2-1; 10 positions match TRBD2. V gave up 6 bases and J gave up 3 bases; unmatched junction bases: 17. Germline V gene data show CDR1 as MNHEY and CDR2 as SVGEGT. The CDR3 has 19 amino acids.

The V gene is TRBV7-2, the J gene TRBJ2-1, with D perhaps matching TRBD1 (6 bases). V lost 5 bases to trimming and J lost 4 bases, with 15 bases between them. Germline values: CDR1 SGHTA, CDR2 FQGNSA. This CDR3 is built from 15 residues. CDR3 nucleotide sequence: TGTGCCAGCAGCCCCCTGACAGGTACTTACAATGAGCAGTTCTTC. The encoded protein is CASSPLTGTYNEQFF.

V and J are TRBV6-1 and TRBJ2-7; 7 positions match TRBD1. The V gene end was trimmed by 0 bases and the J gene end by 3 bases; junction bases not matched to a gene: 2. Germline V gene data show CDR1 as MNHNS and CDR2 as SASEGT. The length of the CDR3 is 14 residues. The CDR3 sequence is CASSEAGTDYEQYF. DNA for the CDR3: TGTGCCAGCAGTGAAGCCGGGACAGACTACGAGCAGTACTTC.

The genes are TRBV19 and TRBJ1-5; no reliable D call. This CDR3 has 14 amino acids. Germline V CDR1 and CDR2: LNHDA, SQIVND (reference sequence). V shed 1 base and J shed 5 bases, with 9 bases lying between them. The CDR3 coding sequence is TGTGCCAGTAGTATAGCAGTTTTTCATCAGCCCCAGCATTTT. This translates into CASSIAVFHQPQHF.

The V call is TRBV7-3, the J call TRBJ2-1, with D possibly being TRBD1 (5 bases). Germline V gene lookup returns CDR1 SGHTA and CDR2 FQGTGA. The CDR3 length is 14 residues. V dropped 4 bases and J dropped 7 bases, with 14 bases sitting between them. In nucleotides, the CDR3 is TGTGCCAGCAGCTCAGGGAACGGATATAATGAGCAGTTCTTC. Translation gives CASSSGNGYNEQFF.